These T cell receptor beta chains were read from a single sample in a study of T cell repertoires in cytomegalovirus infection. TCRdb analysed the reads with MiXCR anew, one entry per CDR3 protein. The repertoire holds around 430,000 distinct CDR3 sequences, about 42% seen once, with approximately 40% in the top ten. What these receptors recognize is not known. Sequenced here: cultured PBMCs, sampled from culture after CMV antigen stimulation. These receptors were obtained from a human donor in good health (CMV status not recorded). Some clones in this sample may be carry-over from other donors' samples. The CDR3 runs from the conserved cysteine through the conserved F or W. Each record gives: D gene, V gene, J gene, clone size, CDR3 DNA, CDR3 protein. D genes are given only for firm matches. Clone size, where shown, is once, few, many, or a class for clones that have expanded.

.	TRBV5-6	TRBJ1-5	few	TGTGCCAGCAGCACCGGGGGGGCTCAGCCCCAGCATTTT	CASSTGGAQPQHF
TRBD2	TRBV27	TRBJ2-3	.	TGTGCCAGCAGGCTAGCGGGGGCCGCTGGCACAGATACGCAGTATTTT	CASRLAGAAGTDTQYF
TRBD2	TRBV7-6	TRBJ2-7	.	TGTGCCAGCAGCCCCCGGACTAGCGGGAGGTACGAGCAGTACTTC	CASSPRTSGRYEQYF
TRBD2	TRBV20-1	TRBJ2-4	once	TGCAGTGCTAGAGACCCTAGCGGGAGTAGCCTAACGTACTTC	CSARDPSGSSLTYF
TRBD1	TRBV19	TRBJ2-7	.	TGTGCCAGTAGTCCTGGGACAGGGTTGACCTACGAGCAGTACTTC	CASSPGTGLTYEQYF
TRBD2	TRBV18	TRBJ2-1	.	TGTGCCAGCGCGCCGGGACTAGCGAGGAATGAGCAGTTCTTC	CASAPGLARNEQFF
.	TRBV6-5	TRBJ2-3	.	TGTGCCACCTTGCGGGCAGATACGCAGTATTTT	CATLRADTQYF
TRBD2	TRBV20-1	TRBJ2-5	.	TGCAGTGCTACGGGGGGGTCATGGGAGACCCAGTACTTC	CSATGGSWETQYF
TRBD2	TRBV2	TRBJ2-3	.	TGTGCCAGCAGCCGAGTACTAATGGCTAGCGGGGGCACAGATACGCAGTATTTT	CASSRVLMASGGTDTQYF
.	TRBV7-2	TRBJ2-7	few	TGTGCCAGCTCACTTGGGGGCTTCCCTTCTTCCTACGAGCAGTACTTC	CASSLGGFPSSYEQYF
TRBD2	TRBV19	TRBJ2-1	few	TGTGCCAGTAACTCACCGGGACTAGCGGGGACCAGCTCCTACAATGAGCAGTTCTTC	CASNSPGLAGTSSYNEQFF
.	TRBV2	TRBJ1-2	.	TGTGCCAGCACGTTTGCAGAGCGAAATGGCTACACCTTC	CASTFAERNGYTF
.	TRBV27	TRBJ2-5	.	TGTGCCAGCAGTTCCCCTGTCGGCAGGAGAGGGCAAAGGACCCAGTACTTC	CASSSPVGRRGQRTQYF
.	TRBV7-4	TRBJ2-7	.	TGTGCCAGCAGCTATACACTCCCGGGGGTCGACTCCTACGAGCAGTACTTC	CASSYTLPGVDSYEQYF
TRBD2	TRBV19	TRBJ2-5	.	TGTGCCAGCACTACCACTAGCGGGGGACAAGAGACCCAGTACTTC	CASTTTSGGQETQYF
.	TRBV9	TRBJ2-7	.	TGTGCCAGCAGCGTAGGCAGGGAGGCGAATGAGCAGTACTTC	CASSVGREANEQYF
TRBD2	TRBV20-1	TRBJ2-7	.	TGCAGTGCTAGAGATCCGCTAGCGGGAGGGGGCGAGCAGTACTTC	CSARDPLAGGGEQYF
TRBD2	TRBV19	TRBJ2-3	few	TGTGCCAGTAGTATAGGGCAGGGACTAGCGGGACATGGAGATACGCAGTATTTT	CASSIGQGLAGHGDTQYF
TRBD1	TRBV7-8	TRBJ1-6	.	TGTGCCAGCACCATTACTACCGGGACAGGGGTCTTCTCCTATAATTCACCCCTCCACTTT	CASTITTGTGVFSYNSPLHF
TRBD1	TRBV5-6	TRBJ1-6	many	TGTGCCAGCAGCTTTCTGGGACAGAACCTTCCCCACTTT	CASSFLGQNLPHF
TRBD1	TRBV28	TRBJ1-1	.	TGTGCCAGCCGGCGGGCCGGGACAGACAACACTGAAGCTTTCTTT	CASRRAGTDNTEAFF
.	TRBV18	TRBJ2-5	.	TGTGCCAGCTCACCACAAGAAGAGACCCAGTACTTC	CASSPQEETQYF
TRBD1	TRBV6-2/TRBV6-3	TRBJ2-7	.	TGTGCCAGCAGCCAAACTTATCGCGGACAGGGGAAGATCTACGAGCAGTACTTC	CASSQTYRGQGKIYEQYF
TRBD1	TRBV7-7	TRBJ2-5	.	TGTGCCAGCAGCTCGAGACCAAAAGACAGGGCCCCCTGGTACCAAGAGACCCAGTACTTC	CASSSRPKDRAPWYQETQYF
.	TRBV19	TRBJ2-2	.	.	CASKGGTPGSCFF
.	TRBV11-2	TRBJ2-5	many	TGTGCCAGCAGCCCCCGGATTGGACAAGAGACCCAGTACTTC	CASSPRIGQETQYF
TRBD2	TRBV7-2	TRBJ2-7	.	TGTGCCAGCAGCCCGACTAGCGGGATCTCCTACGAGCAGTACTTC	CASSPTSGISYEQYF
.	TRBV27	TRBJ2-2	.	TGTGCCAGCAGCTGGGAACAGGCGGGCACCGGGGAGCTGTTTTTT	CASSWEQAGTGELFF
.	TRBV6-5	TRBJ1-2	few	TGTGCCAGCAGCCATCGAAAGGGCGACAGATTCGGCTACACCTTC	CASSHRKGDRFGYTF
TRBD1	TRBV6-8	TRBJ1-1	once	TGTGCCAGCAGCGGGACAGGGGGCCCCATGAACACTGAAGCTTTCTTT	CASSGTGGPMNTEAFF
.	TRBV5-1	TRBJ2-1	.	TGCGCCAGCAGCTTGGGCCCCCCCTGGGGCAATGAGCAGTTCTTC	CASSLGPPWGNEQFF
.	TRBV6-2/TRBV6-3	TRBJ2-1	.	TGTGCCAGCAGTGATGGGGAATGGGCCTACAATGAGCAGTTCTTC	CASSDGEWAYNEQFF
.	TRBV12-3/TRBV12-4	TRBJ2-3	.	TGTGCCAAGACCTGGGGGACAGATACGCAGTATTTT	CAKTWGTDTQYF
.	TRBV3-1	TRBJ1-1	few	TGTGCCAGCAGCCTTCGGTGGGACACTGAAGCTTTCTTT	CASSLRWDTEAFF
.	TRBV12-3/TRBV12-4	TRBJ2-3	.	TGTGCCAGCAGTTTAGAGGCTGTTAGCACAGATACGCAGTATTTT	CASSLEAVSTDTQYF
TRBD2	TRBV10-3	TRBJ2-1	once	TGTGCCATCATGGCGGGGGGCGAGGACGAGCAGTTCTTC	CAIMAGGEDEQFF
TRBD1	TRBV28	TRBJ2-7	few	TGTGCCAGCAGCTCGGACAGGGGGTCCACCCCTGTTGGTGAGCAGTACTTC	CASSSDRGSTPVGEQYF
.	TRBV24-1	TRBJ1-5	few	TGTGCCACCAGTGATGCAGACAGTGTGGGGGGGGATCAGCCCCAGCATTTT	CATSDADSVGGDQPQHF
.	TRBV12-3/TRBV12-4	TRBJ1-4	.	TGTGCCAGCAGCCCGGGACACGCAAAACTGTTTTTT	CASSPGHAKLFF
TRBD1	TRBV20-1	TRBJ1-1	.	TGCAGTGCTAGAGATCGGACAGGGAGGAGAATTGACACTGAAGCTTTCTTT	CSARDRTGRRIDTEAFF
TRBD2	TRBV7-6	TRBJ2-1	few	TGTGCCAGCAGCTTACCAACTAGCGGGAGGGAAACGGGCAATGAGCAGTTCTTC	CASSLPTSGRETGNEQFF